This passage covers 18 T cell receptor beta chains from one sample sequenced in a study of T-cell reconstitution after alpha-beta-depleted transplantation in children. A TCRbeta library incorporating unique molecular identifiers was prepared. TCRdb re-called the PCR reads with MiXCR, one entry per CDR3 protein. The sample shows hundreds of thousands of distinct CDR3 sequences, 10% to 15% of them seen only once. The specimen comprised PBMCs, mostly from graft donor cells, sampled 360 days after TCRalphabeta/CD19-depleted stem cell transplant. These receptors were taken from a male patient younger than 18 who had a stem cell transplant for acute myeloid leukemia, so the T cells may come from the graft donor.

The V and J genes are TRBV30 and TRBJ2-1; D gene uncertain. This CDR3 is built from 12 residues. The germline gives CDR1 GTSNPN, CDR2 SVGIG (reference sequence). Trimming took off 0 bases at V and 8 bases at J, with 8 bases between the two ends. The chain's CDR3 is CAWSVSSYEQFF. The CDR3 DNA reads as TGTGCCTGGAGTGTTTCGTCCTATGAGCAGTTCTTC.

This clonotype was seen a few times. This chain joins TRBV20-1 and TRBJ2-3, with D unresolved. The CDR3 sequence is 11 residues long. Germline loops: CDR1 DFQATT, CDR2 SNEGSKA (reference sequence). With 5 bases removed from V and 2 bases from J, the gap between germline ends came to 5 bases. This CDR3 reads CSALITDTQYF. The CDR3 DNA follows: TGCAGTGCTTTAATCACAGATACGCAGTATTTT.

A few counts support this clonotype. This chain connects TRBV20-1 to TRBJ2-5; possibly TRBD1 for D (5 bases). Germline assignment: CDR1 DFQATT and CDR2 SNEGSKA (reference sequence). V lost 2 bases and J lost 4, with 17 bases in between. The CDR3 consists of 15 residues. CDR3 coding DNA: TGCAGTGCTAGACCGCCTGGGGCCTTAAGAGAGACCCAGTACTTC. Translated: CSARPPGALRETQYF.

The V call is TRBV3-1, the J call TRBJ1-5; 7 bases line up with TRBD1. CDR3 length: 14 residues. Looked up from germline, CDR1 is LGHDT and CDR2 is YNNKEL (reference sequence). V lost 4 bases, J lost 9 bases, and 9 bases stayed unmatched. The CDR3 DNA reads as TGTGCCAGCAGCCCACAGGGGTGGGAAGGGCCCCAGCATTTT. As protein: CASSPQGWEGPQHF.

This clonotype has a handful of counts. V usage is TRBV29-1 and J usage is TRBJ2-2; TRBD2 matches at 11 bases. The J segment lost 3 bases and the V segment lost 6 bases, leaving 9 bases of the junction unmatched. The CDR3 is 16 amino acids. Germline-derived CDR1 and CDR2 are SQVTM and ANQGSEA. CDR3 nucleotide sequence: TGCAGCGTGCAAGGAGCTAGCGGGAGGCACACCGGGGAGCTGTTTTTT. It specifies CSVQGASGRHTGELFF.

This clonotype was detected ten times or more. CDR3 sequence: CASNAPYNEQFF. The CDR3 DNA sequence: TGTGCCAGCAATGCTCCGTACAATGAGCAGTTCTTC. The V and J genes are TRBV12-3 or TRBV12-4 and TRBJ2-1, with no clear D. There are 12 residues in the CDR3. Trimming cost V 7 bases and J 4 bases, with 8 bases left between them.

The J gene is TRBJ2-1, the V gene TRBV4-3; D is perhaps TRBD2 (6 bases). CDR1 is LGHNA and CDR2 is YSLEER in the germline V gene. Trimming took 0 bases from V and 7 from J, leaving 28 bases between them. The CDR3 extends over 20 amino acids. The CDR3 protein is CASSQDERTTYVGTRNEQFF. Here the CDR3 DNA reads TGCGCCAGCAGCCAAGATGAGAGGACTACTTACGTTGGCACTAGGAATGAGCAGTTCTTC.

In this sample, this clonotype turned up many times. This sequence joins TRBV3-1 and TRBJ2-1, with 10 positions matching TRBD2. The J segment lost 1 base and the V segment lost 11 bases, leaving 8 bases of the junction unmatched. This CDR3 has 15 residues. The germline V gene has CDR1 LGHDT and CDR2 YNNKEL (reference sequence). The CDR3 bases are TGTGCCGTCGCGCATAGCGGGAGGTCCTACAATGAGCAGTTCTTC. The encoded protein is CAVAHSGRSYNEQFF.

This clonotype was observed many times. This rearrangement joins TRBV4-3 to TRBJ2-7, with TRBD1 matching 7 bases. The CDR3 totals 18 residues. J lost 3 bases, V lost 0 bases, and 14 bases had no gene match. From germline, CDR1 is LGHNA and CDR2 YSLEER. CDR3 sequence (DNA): TGCGCCAGCAGCCAAGATCCCGAAAAGGGGGCAGGGTTCTACGAGCAGTACTTC. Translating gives CASSQDPEKGAGFYEQYF.

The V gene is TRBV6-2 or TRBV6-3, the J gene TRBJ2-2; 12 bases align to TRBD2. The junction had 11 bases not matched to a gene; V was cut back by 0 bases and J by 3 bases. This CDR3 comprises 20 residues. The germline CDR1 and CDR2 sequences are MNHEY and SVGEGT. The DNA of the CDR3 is TGTGCCAGCAGTTACTCCCGGCCGACTAGCGGGAGAGGGGACACCGGGGAGCTGTTTTTT. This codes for CASSYSRPTSGRGDTGELFF.

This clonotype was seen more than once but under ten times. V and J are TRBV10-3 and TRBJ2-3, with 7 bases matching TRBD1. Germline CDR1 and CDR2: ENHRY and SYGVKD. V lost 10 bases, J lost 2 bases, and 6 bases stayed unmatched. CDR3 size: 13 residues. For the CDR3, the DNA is TGTGCCACCTCGACAGGGCCCACAGATACGCAGTATTTT. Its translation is CATSTGPTDTQYF.

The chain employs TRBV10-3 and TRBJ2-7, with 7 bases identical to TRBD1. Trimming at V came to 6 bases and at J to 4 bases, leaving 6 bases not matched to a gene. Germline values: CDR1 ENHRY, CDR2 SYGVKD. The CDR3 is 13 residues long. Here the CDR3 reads CAIRTSQGYEQYF. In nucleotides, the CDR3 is TGTGCCATCAGGACTTCACAGGGGTACGAGCAGTACTTC.

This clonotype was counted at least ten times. CDR3 in amino acids: CAKFTDTQYF. CDR3 DNA sequence: TGTGCCAAGTTCACAGATACGCAGTATTTT. This sequence joins TRBV27 and TRBJ2-3; D is uncertain. The CDR3 has 10 residues. Germline-derived CDR1 and CDR2 are MNHEY and SMNVEV (reference sequence). Trimming stripped 10 bases from V and 2 bases from J, with 4 bases between.

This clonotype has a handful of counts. In DNA, the CDR3 is TGTGCCAGCAGCCCGCCTCGGATCCCAACGGAGACCCAGTACTTC. Translated, it gives CASSPPRIPTETQYF. The chain is built from TRBV7-9 and TRBJ2-5; D remains ambiguous. CDR1 SEHNR and CDR2 FQNEAQ come from the germline V gene (reference sequence). The germline V and J ends were trimmed by 5 bases and 5 bases, with 18 bases remaining between them. The CDR3 is made up of 15 amino acids. Together with reference TRBV7-9 and TRBJ2-5, the CDR3 gives the full variable domain: DTGVSQNPRHKITKRGQNVTFRCDPISEHNRLYWYRQTLGQGPEFLTYFQNEAQLEKSRLLSDRFSAERPKGSFSTLEIQRTEQGDSAMYLCASSPPRIPTETQYFGPGTRLLVL.

The CDR3 region is CSGAGGRDQPQHF. The CDR3 region has the DNA TGCAGCGGCGCGGGGGGCAGGGATCAGCCCCAGCATTTT. The chain employs TRBV29-1 and TRBJ1-5, with D tentatively TRBD1 (6 bases). The V gene lost 7 bases and the J gene lost 5 bases, with 15 bases spanning the gap. Germline loops: CDR1 SQVTM, CDR2 ANQGSEA. The CDR3 length is 13 residues. The variable domain in full, completed from reference TRBV29-1 and TRBJ1-5, reads SAVISQKPSRDICQRGTSLTIQCQVDSQVTMMFWYRQQPGQSLTLIATANQGSEATYESGFVIDKFPISRPNLTFSTLTVSNMSPEDSSIYLCSGAGGRDQPQHFGDGTRLSIL.

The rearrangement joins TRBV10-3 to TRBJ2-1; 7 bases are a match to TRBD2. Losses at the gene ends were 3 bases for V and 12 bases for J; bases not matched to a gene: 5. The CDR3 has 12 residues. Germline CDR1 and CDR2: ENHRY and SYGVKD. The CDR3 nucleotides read TGTGCCATCAGTGATGACGGGAGGAGGCAGTTCTTC. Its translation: CAISDDGRRQFF.

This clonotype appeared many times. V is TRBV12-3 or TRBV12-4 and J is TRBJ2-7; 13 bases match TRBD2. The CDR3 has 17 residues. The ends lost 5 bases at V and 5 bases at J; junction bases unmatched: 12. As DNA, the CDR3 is TGTGCCAGCAGTCCGAAAGGACTAGCGGGAGCTTACGACGAGCAGTACTTC. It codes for CASSPKGLAGAYDEQYF.

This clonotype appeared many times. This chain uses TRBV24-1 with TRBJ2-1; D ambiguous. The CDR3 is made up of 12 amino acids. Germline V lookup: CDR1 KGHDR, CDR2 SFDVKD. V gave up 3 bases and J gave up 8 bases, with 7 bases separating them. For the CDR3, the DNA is TGTGCCACCAGTGATACGGGTGATGAGCAGTTCTTC. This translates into CATSDTGDEQFF.